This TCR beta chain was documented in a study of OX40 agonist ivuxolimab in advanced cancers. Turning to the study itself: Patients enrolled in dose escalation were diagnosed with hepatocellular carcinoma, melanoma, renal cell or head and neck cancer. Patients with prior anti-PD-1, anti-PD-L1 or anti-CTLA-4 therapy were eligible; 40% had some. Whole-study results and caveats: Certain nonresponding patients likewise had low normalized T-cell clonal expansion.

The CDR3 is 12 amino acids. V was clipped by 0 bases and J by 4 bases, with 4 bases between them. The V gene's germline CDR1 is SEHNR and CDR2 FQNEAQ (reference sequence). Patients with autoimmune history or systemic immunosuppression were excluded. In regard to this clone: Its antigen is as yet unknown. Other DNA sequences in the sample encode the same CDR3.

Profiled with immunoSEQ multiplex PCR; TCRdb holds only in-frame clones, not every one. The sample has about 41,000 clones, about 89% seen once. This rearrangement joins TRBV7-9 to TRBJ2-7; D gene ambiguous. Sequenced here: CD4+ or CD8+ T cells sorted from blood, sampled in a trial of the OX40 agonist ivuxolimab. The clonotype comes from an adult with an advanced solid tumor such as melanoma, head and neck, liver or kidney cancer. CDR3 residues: CASSLAHYEQYF. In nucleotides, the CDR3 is TGTGCCAGCAGCTTAGCCCATTACGAGCAGTACTTC.